This entry features one TCR beta chain sequence. Antigen unknown. This sample is part of a study of shared clonotypes between healthy human individuals. Whole-study results and caveats: Limited genetic and exposure-history diversity came from having few donors.

The table came from immunoSEQ multiplex PCR; TCRdb's copy has only in-frame clones and leaves some out. The table has about 690,000 clones, 80% to 95% seen once; the top ten hold 34%. In germline, CDR1 is MDHEN, CDR2 SYDVKM. This CDR3 comprises 15 residues. Trimming shortened V by 4 bases and J by 3 bases, and 16 bases separated the two germline ends. Sequenced material: memory CD8+ T cells from PBMCs. Subset here: CD45RO+ cells pooled with CCR7-negative TemRA cells. The sequence came from a man aged 18 to 29 in good health. Some clones in this sample may be carry-over from other donors' samples. The V gene is TRBV28, the J gene TRBJ2-7; perhaps D is TRBD1 or TRBD2 (6 bases each). The CDR3 is CASSSGVARGYEQYF. DNA of the CDR3: TGTGCCAGCAGTTCAGGGGTTGCGCGGGGCTACGAGCAGTACTTC.